Following are 21 T cell receptor beta chains from one sample sequenced in a study of graft-versus-host responses after intestinal transplantation. Clones were read by immunoSEQ multiplex PCR, and TCRdb kept only the in-frame ones, dropping some. The sample gives over 80,000 clones, 91% of which show up once; about 0.18% is in the top ten. Which antigens these TCRs recognize remains unknown. The specimen comprised unstimulated CD4+ T cells sorted from spleen or lymph node cells, sampled before transplant. The receptors come from a human donor who was the organ donor for an intestinal transplant.

The CDR3 reads CASRSPGQGADEQFF. As DNA, the CDR3 is TGTGCCAGCAGATCGCCGGGACAGGGGGCGGACGAGCAGTTCTTC. The gene calls are TRBV5-4 and TRBJ2-1, with 12 positions matching TRBD1. The V segment lost 5 bases and the J segment 10 bases; nucleotides outside the gene matches: 10. The CDR3 is 15 residues long. Germline loops: CDR1 SGHNT, CDR2 YYREEE (reference sequence). Supplemented by reference TRBV5-4 and TRBJ2-1, the full variable domain reads ETGVTQSPTHLIKTRGQQVTLRCSSQSGHNTVSWYQQALGQGPQFIFQYYREEENGRGNFPPRFSGLQFPNYSSELNVNALELDDSALYLCASRSPGQGADEQFFGPGTRLTVL.

This clone was seen just once. The CDR3 DNA follows: TGTGCCAGCAGCTTAGATATGGGCCTTAACACTGAAGCTTTCTTT. Translated: CASSLDMGLNTEAFF. This chain connects TRBV11-2 to TRBJ1-1, with D unresolved. Germline-derived CDR1 and CDR2 are SGHAT and FQNNGV. Trimming took 0 bases from V and 2 from J, leaving 10 bases between them. The CDR3 is 15 residues long.

To note about this clone: A read error may produce the germline difference seen at one junction end. The gene calls are TRBV9 and TRBJ2-7; 7 positions agree with TRBD1. The CDR3 runs to 15 residues. Germline V gene data show CDR1 as SGDLS and CDR2 as YYNGEE. CDR3 bases: TGTGCCAGCAGCGTAGAAGGGGGCTCATCCTACGGGCAGTACTTC. Residues: CASSVEGGSSYGQYF.

This clone came up a few times. The chain uses TRBV6-1 and TRBJ1-2; maybe TRBD1 (5 bases). Germline V lookup: CDR1 MNHNS, CDR2 SASEGT. CDR3 length: 14 amino acids. V lost 2 bases and J lost 4, with 11 bases in between. The CDR3 DNA sequence: TGTGCCAGCAGTGAAACGGGGCGGGGCTATGGCTACACCTTC. Amino acid sequence: CASSETGRGYGYTF.

The chain has TRBV5-1 and TRBJ1-2; 12 bases match TRBD1. This CDR3 has 15 residues. Germline lookup yields CDR1 SGHRS and CDR2 YFSETQ. The V and J ends lost 4 bases and 8 bases, in that order; junction bases with no gene match: 9. In DNA form, the CDR3 reads TGCGCCAGCAGCCGGGGGACAGGGGGCATTGGGGGCTACACCTTC. This codes for CASSRGTGGIGGYTF.

The V gene is TRBV5-1, the J gene TRBJ2-1; 7 bases map to TRBD2. Germline-derived CDR1 and CDR2 are SGHRS and YFSETQ. V shed 0 bases, J shed 2 bases, and the junction held 5 bases outside the gene matches. The CDR3 runs to 16 residues. The CDR3 reads CASSLGKAGPYNEQFF. In DNA form, the CDR3 reads TGCGCCAGCAGCTTGGGGAAAGCGGGGCCCTACAATGAGCAGTTCTTC.

The genes are TRBV9 and TRBJ1-3, with 7 bases identical to TRBD1. The CDR3 consists of 16 residues. Germline loops: CDR1 SGDLS, CDR2 YYNGEE. The V segment lost 0 bases and the J segment 3 bases; nucleotides outside the gene matches: 6. CDR3 in amino acids: CASSVEATGRGNTIYF. The CDR3 DNA reads as TGTGCCAGCAGCGTAGAAGCGACAGGGCGTGGAAACACCATATATTTT.

The chain couples TRBV6-5 to TRBJ2-1, with TRBD2 matching over 12 bases. The germline V gene encodes CDR1 MNHEY and CDR2 SVGAGI. Losses at the gene ends were 5 bases for V and 10 bases for J; bases not matched to a gene: 9. The CDR3 runs to 15 residues. The chain's CDR3 is CASSALAGGPGEQFF. As DNA, the CDR3 is TGTGCCAGCAGTGCCCTAGCGGGGGGGCCTGGGGAGCAGTTCTTC.

For the CDR3, the DNA is TGTGCCAGCAGCGCCGTGATGGGGACAGGGAAGGAGACCCAGTACTTC. Residues: CASSAVMGTGKETQYF. V gene TRBV9 combines with J gene TRBJ2-5, with 9 bases identical to TRBD1. Germline V gives CDR1 SGDLS, CDR2 YYNGEE. The CDR3 spans 16 residues. V gave up 3 bases and J gave up 5 bases; unmatched junction bases: 11.

This clone appeared once. The genes are TRBV30 and TRBJ1-6, with 9 bases lining up with TRBD1. J gave up 7 bases and V 7 bases, and 2 bases lay outside the gene matches. The CDR3 length is 12 residues. The germline V gene encodes CDR1 GTSNPN and CDR2 SVGIG (reference sequence). This CDR3 is CALDRGNSPLHF. The DNA of the CDR3 is TGTGCCTTGGACAGGGGAAATTCACCCCTCCACTTT. The whole variable domain, filled in from reference TRBV30 and TRBJ1-6, reads SQTIHQWPATLVQPVGSPLSLECTVEGTSNPNLYWYRQAAGRGLQLLFYSVGIGQISSEVPQNLSASRPQDRQFILSSKKLLLSDSGFYLCALDRGNSPLHFGNGTRLTVT.

The rearrangement links TRBV6-1 to TRBJ2-3; D remains unclear. This CDR3 is 15 amino acids long. Trimming cost V 8 bases and J 0 bases, with 15 bases left between them. The V gene's germline CDR1 is MNHNS and CDR2 SASEGT. The CDR3 sequence: CASLGLRFSTDTQYF. CDR3 in DNA: TGTGCCAGCCTTGGGCTTCGTTTTAGCACAGATACGCAGTATTTT.

The chain joins TRBV6-1 to TRBJ1-6; 8 bases align to TRBD1. The CDR3 sequence is 16 residues long. Unmatched junction bases numbered 12, after V lost 4 bases and J lost 10 bases. Germline assignment: CDR1 MNHNS and CDR2 SASEGT. The CDR3 sequence is CASSALAAGGLSPLHF. The CDR3, as DNA: TGTGCCAGCAGTGCCCTTGCGGCAGGGGGCTTATCACCCCTCCACTTT.

The chain couples TRBV6-1 to TRBJ2-1; perhaps TRBD2 as D (5 bases). The CDR3 is made up of 14 amino acids. Germline V gene sequence: CDR1 MNHNS, CDR2 SASEGT. The V and J ends lost 6 bases and 5 bases respectively, with 14 bases between them. CDR3 region: CASRAGLLDNEQFF. Written as DNA, the CDR3 is TGTGCCAGCAGGGCAGGACTCCTGGACAATGAGCAGTTCTTC.

The rearrangement links TRBV7-9 to TRBJ1-5; D ambiguous. This CDR3 spans 17 amino acids. V dropped 1 base and J dropped 2 bases, with 15 bases sitting between them. CDR1 SEHNR and CDR2 FQNEAQ come from the germline V gene (reference sequence). The CDR3 DNA reads as TGTGCCAGCAGCTTAGTGAACGTGAGATCTGGCAATCAGCCCCAGCATTTT. Translated, it gives CASSLVNVRSGNQPQHF.

CDR3: CASSTPLAGAYEQYF. Here the CDR3 DNA reads TGCGCCAGCAGTACTCCCCTAGCGGGGGCTTACGAGCAGTACTTC. The chain combines TRBV10-2 with TRBJ2-7; 10 bases are a match to TRBD2. The germline V gene has CDR1 WSHSY and CDR2 SAAADI. This CDR3 comprises 15 residues. J lost 4 bases, V lost 5 bases, and 8 bases had no gene match.

The chain has TRBV2 and TRBJ2-2, with D maybe TRBD2 (5 bases). Trimming took 5 bases from V and 3 from J, leaving 10 bases between them. This CDR3 spans 14 amino acids. Germline values: CDR1 SNHLY, CDR2 FYNNEI. The CDR3 DNA follows: TGTGCCAGCAGTCGGGGAATCGACACCGGGGAGCTGTTTTTT. This encodes CASSRGIDTGELFF. The full variable domain, in which reference TRBV2 and TRBJ2-2 provide the parts outside the CDR3, is EPEVTQTPSHQVTQMGQEVILRCVPISNHLYFYWYRQILGQKVEFLVSFYNNEISEKSEIFDDQFSVERPDGSNFTLKIRSTKLEDSAMYFCASSRGIDTGELFFGEGSRLTVL.

This chain links TRBV5-5 with TRBJ2-5, with 10 bases aligning to TRBD2. Trimming at V came to 0 bases and at J to 0 bases, leaving 5 bases not matched to a gene. The germline V gene encodes CDR1 SGHKS and CDR2 YYEKEE (reference sequence). The CDR3 covers 17 residues. CDR3 nucleotide sequence: TGTGCCAGCAGCTTGGTCGGAGCGGGGGGGTACCAAGAGACCCAGTACTTC. Protein sequence: CASSLVGAGGYQETQYF.

The rearrangement links TRBV7-3 to TRBJ2-5; the match to TRBD2 covers 8 bases. J was trimmed by 5 bases and V by 5 bases; bases with no gene match: 10. The CDR3 loop spans 15 amino acids. Germline values: CDR1 SGHTA, CDR2 FQGTGA. The CDR3 is CASSPRGGSGETQYF. The DNA for the CDR3 is TGTGCCAGCAGCCCCCGCGGGGGGTCAGGGGAGACCCAGTACTTC.

This clone has just a few counts. The chain uses TRBV6-5 and TRBJ1-6; 8 bases agree with TRBD1. The germline gives CDR1 MNHEY, CDR2 SVGAGI. The CDR3 is 14 amino acids. V dropped 8 bases and J dropped 7; count of bases not matched to a gene: 7. The DNA of the CDR3 is TGTGCCAGCCGCACAGGGGGACCCAATTCACCCCTCCACTTT. This sequence encodes CASRTGGPNSPLHF.

CDR3 loop: CASRRGQGPRTDTQYF. The CDR3 DNA sequence: TGTGCCAGCAGACGGGGACAGGGCCCGCGCACAGATACGCAGTATTTT. This chain joins TRBV5-4 and TRBJ2-3; 9 bases are shared with TRBD1. The CDR3 runs 16 residues. Germline lookup yields CDR1 SGHNT and CDR2 YYREEE (reference sequence). After removal of 5 bases from V and 1 base from J, the junction contained 8 bases not matched to a gene.

The CDR3 protein is CASSRGLAGGIADTQYF. The CDR3 DNA sequence: TGTGCCAGCAGCCGAGGACTAGCGGGGGGTATCGCAGATACGCAGTATTTT. This chain connects TRBV14 to TRBJ2-3; 14 bases are shared with TRBD2. Trimming took 4 bases from V and 4 from J; bases not matched to a gene: 7. The CDR3 has 17 residues. Germline lookup yields CDR1 SGHDN and CDR2 FVKESK.